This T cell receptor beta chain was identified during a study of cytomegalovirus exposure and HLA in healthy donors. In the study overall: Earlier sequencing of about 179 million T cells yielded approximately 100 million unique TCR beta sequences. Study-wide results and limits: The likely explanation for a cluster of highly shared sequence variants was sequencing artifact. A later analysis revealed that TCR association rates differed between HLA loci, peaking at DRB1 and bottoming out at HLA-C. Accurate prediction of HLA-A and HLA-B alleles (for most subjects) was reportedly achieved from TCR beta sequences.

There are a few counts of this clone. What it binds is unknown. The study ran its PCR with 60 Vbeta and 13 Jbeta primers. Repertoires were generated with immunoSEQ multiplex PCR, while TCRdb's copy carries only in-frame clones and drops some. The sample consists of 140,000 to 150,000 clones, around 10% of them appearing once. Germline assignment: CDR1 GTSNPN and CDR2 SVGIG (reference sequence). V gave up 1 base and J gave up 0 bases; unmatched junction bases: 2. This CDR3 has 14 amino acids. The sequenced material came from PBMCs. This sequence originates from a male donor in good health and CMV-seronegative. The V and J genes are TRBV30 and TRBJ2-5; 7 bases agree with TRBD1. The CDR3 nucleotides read TGTGCCTGGAGTGAGGACAGGTACCAAGAGACCCAGTACTTC. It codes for CAWSEDRYQETQYF.